This entry lists 22 T cell receptor beta chains sequenced from one sample in a study of cytomegalovirus exposure and HLA in healthy donors (dated by TCRdb to 2016 to 2017). The receptor library was made with the immunoSEQ multiplex PCR assay. The multiplex PCR relied on a mix of 60 forward primers for TCR Vbeta segments and 13 reverse primers for TCR Jbeta segments. In TCRdb, the immuneACCESS table is reduced to in-frame sequences with V and J assigned. These tables do not hold every clone; where another copy was compared, an unresolved V gene accounts for under half, and the others remain unexplained. Counted in this sample were 95,000 to 100,000 clones; approximately 76% of them appeared once. The ten top clones hold 7.1% of the sample. The sequenced sample consisted of PBMCs. Source of these receptors: a man in his forties in good health and CMV-seropositive.

The rearrangement joins TRBV4-3 to TRBJ2-3; TRBD2 matches at 8 bases. CDR3 size: 15 residues. V was clipped by 4 bases and J by 0 bases; unmatched bases: 3. Germline V gene data show CDR1 as LGHNA and CDR2 as YSLEER. The CDR3 coding sequence is TGCGCCAGCAGCCCTTTAGCGGGGAGCACAGATACGCAGTATTTT. Its translation is CASSPLAGSTDTQYF.

This clone was observed a few times. The chain has TRBV7-8 and TRBJ2-5; D uncertain. The J call may be mistaken, given a closer DNA end match to TRBJ2-7. The CDR3 is made up of 13 amino acids. Germline CDR1 reads SGHVS; CDR2 reads FQNEAQ. The CDR3, as DNA: TGTGCCAGCAGCTTTAAGAGCTCCTACGAGCAGTACTTC. Protein: CASSFKSSYEQYF.

The V call is TRBV4-3, the J call TRBJ2-7, with 8 bases fitting TRBD2. Per germline, CDR1 LGHNA and CDR2 YSLEER. The CDR3 covers 15 residues. The junction had 5 bases not matched to a gene; V was cut back by 1 base and J by 3 bases. The DNA for the CDR3 is TGCGCCAGCAGCCAAGGAAGCGGGAGCGGCTACGAGCAGTACTTC. Residues: CASSQGSGSGYEQYF.

The chain has TRBV18 and TRBJ1-2, with D unclear. V lost 4 bases and J 6 bases, leaving 15 bases between the germline ends. Germline CDR1 KGHSH, CDR2 LQKENI. This CDR3 has 14 amino acids. CDR3 protein: CASSLTEGGDGYTF. CDR3 nucleotide sequence: TGTGCCAGCTCACTGACGGAGGGTGGTGATGGCTACACCTTC.

The rearrangement joins TRBV5-1 to TRBJ2-7; 9 positions match TRBD1. The CDR3 runs to 14 residues. J gave up 4 bases and V 4 bases, and 6 bases lay outside the gene matches. CDR1 SGHRS and CDR2 YFSETQ come from the germline V gene. The CDR3 loop is CASSGDRARYEQYF. The CDR3 DNA follows: TGCGCCAGCAGCGGGGACAGGGCCAGGTACGAGCAGTACTTC.

The rearrangement joins TRBV10-3 to TRBJ2-7, with TRBD1 matching over 9 bases. The CDR3 is 14 residues long. J gave up 5 bases and V 5 bases, and 7 bases lay outside the gene matches. CDR1 ENHRY and CDR2 SYGVKD come from the germline V gene. The CDR3 sequence: CAISSGTGFDEQYF. In DNA, the CDR3 is TGTGCCATCAGTTCCGGGACAGGGTTCGACGAGCAGTACTTC.

The chain joins TRBV2 to TRBJ2-4, with 10 bases aligning to TRBD1. This CDR3 region has 16 residues. Germline V gene sequence: CDR1 SNHLY, CDR2 FYNNEI. Trimming cost V 6 bases and J 1 base; bases outside gene matches: 6. This CDR3 is CASRDPGQGAKNIQYF. The CDR3 DNA reads as TGTGCCAGCAGAGACCCGGGACAGGGGGCCAAAAACATTCAGTACTTC.

DNA of the CDR3: TGCGCCAGCAGCGGGACTAGCGGGGGGGCGAGGGAGACCCAGTACTTC. Protein sequence: CASSGTSGGARETQYF. V is TRBV5-1 and J is TRBJ2-5, with 16 bases that match TRBD2. CDR3 size: 16 residues. V shed 4 bases, J shed 5 bases, and the junction held 5 bases outside the gene matches. Germline CDR1 reads SGHRS; CDR2 reads YFSETQ.

This chain uses TRBV4-3 with TRBJ2-3, with 7 bases that match TRBD2. CDR1 and CDR2 (germline): LGHNA, YSLEER. The ends lost 0 bases at V and 4 bases at J; junction bases unmatched: 10. This CDR3 spans 17 amino acids. The CDR3 DNA reads TGCGCCAGCAGCCAAGAGGGATGGCGGGAGCGCTCAGATACGCAGTATTTT. Its protein is CASSQEGWRERSDTQYF.

This rearrangement joins TRBV9 to TRBJ2-2, with D uncertain. This CDR3 is 15 amino acids long. V lost 3 bases and J 1 base, leaving 10 bases between the germline ends. The germline gives CDR1 SGDLS, CDR2 YYNGEE. This CDR3 is CASSALEWNTGELFF. The CDR3 DNA sequence: TGTGCCAGCAGCGCATTAGAGTGGAACACCGGGGAGCTGTTTTTT.

V usage is TRBV27 and J usage is TRBJ2-7; 9 bases agree with TRBD2. The CDR3 loop spans 15 amino acids. From germline, CDR1 is MNHEY and CDR2 SMNVEV (reference sequence). The ends lost 5 bases at V and 5 bases at J; junction bases unmatched: 10. The CDR3: CASSRPGTSTNEQYF. The CDR3 DNA is TGTGCCAGCAGTCGACCCGGGACTAGCACAAACGAGCAGTACTTC.

V and J are TRBV7-3 and TRBJ2-1; 12 positions agree with TRBD2. Trimming at V came to 2 bases and at J to 7 bases, leaving 6 bases not matched to a gene. Looked up from germline, CDR1 is SGHTA and CDR2 is FQGTGA. The CDR3 has 16 residues. CDR3 region: CASSLVPSGGANEQFF. In DNA, the CDR3 is TGTGCCAGCAGCTTAGTACCTAGCGGGGGGGCAAATGAGCAGTTCTTC.

This clone was observed a few times. This chain joins TRBV11-3 and TRBJ2-3; 9 bases map to TRBD2. Germline trimming cut 3 bases from V and 2 bases from J; bases unmatched to any gene: 3. Per germline, CDR1 SGHNT and CDR2 YENEEA. This CDR3 spans 15 amino acids. The CDR3 region has the DNA TGTGCCAGCAGCTTGTCTAGCGGGACCACAGATACGCAGTATTTT. As protein: CASSLSSGTTDTQYF. Combining the CDR3 with reference TRBV11-3 and TRBJ2-3 gives the whole variable domain EAGVVQSPRYKIIEKKQPVAFWCNPISGHNTLYWYLQNLGQGPELLIRYENEEAVDDSQLPKDRFSAERLKGVDSTLKIQPAELGDSAVYLCASSLSSGTTDTQYFGPGTRLTVL.

This clone was observed a few times. The rearrangement joins TRBV5-1 to TRBJ2-7; 9 bases map to TRBD1. Germline loops: CDR1 SGHRS, CDR2 YFSETQ. The J segment lost 3 bases and the V segment lost 8 bases, leaving 6 bases of the junction unmatched. The CDR3 runs 13 residues. The CDR3 DNA reads as TGCGCCAGGCCGACAGGGGGGTTCTACGAGCAGTACTTC. Translation gives CARPTGGFYEQYF.

The V gene is TRBV10-3, the J gene TRBJ2-7, with 10 positions matching TRBD2. The J segment lost 3 bases and the V segment lost 7 bases, leaving 6 bases of the junction unmatched. The CDR3 is 14 amino acids. Germline assignment: CDR1 ENHRY and CDR2 SYGVKD. The CDR3 is CAINSAGGDYEQYF. Here the CDR3 DNA reads TGTGCCATCAACTCAGCGGGAGGGGACTACGAGCAGTACTTC.

The V gene is TRBV28, the J gene TRBJ1-2; no clear D. The CDR3 spans 12 residues. V was shortened by 6 bases and J by 8 bases, with 13 bases between the two germline ends. The germline gives CDR1 MDHEN, CDR2 SYDVKM. The CDR3 here is CASRPNMLGYTF. CDR3 bases: TGTGCCAGCAGACCCAACATGTTAGGCTACACCTTC.

The rearrangement links TRBV4-1 to TRBJ1-2; 7 positions match TRBD1. CDR1 MGHRA and CDR2 YSYEKL come from the germline V gene. The CDR3 length is 13 residues. The J segment lost 8 bases and the V segment lost 4 bases, leaving 7 bases of the junction unmatched. The CDR3 sequence is CASSRDRVRGYTF. The CDR3 nucleotides are TGCGCCAGCAGCCGAGACAGGGTAAGGGGCTACACCTTC.

The chain employs TRBV10-2 and TRBJ2-7; possible D gene TRBD2, 7 bases. With 6 bases removed from V and 3 bases from J, the gap between germline ends came to 12 bases. This CDR3 comprises 13 residues. Looked up from germline, CDR1 is WSHSY and CDR2 is SAAADI. The chain's CDR3 is CASRGGAGYEQYF. For the CDR3, the DNA is TGCGCCAGCAGGGGGGGGGCCGGCTACGAGCAGTACTTC.

The chain couples TRBV18 to TRBJ2-2, with D tentatively TRBD2 (6 bases). V was cut by 1 base and J by 1 base, with 13 bases left in between. This CDR3 spans 17 amino acids. Germline values: CDR1 KGHSH, CDR2 LQKENI. In DNA, the CDR3 is TGTGCCAGCTCACCACTAGTGGCGGGATTGAACACCGGGGAGCTGTTTTTT. Translating it yields CASSPLVAGLNTGELFF.

The chain uses TRBV5-6 and TRBJ2-1; 8 bases fit TRBD2. This CDR3 contains 14 residues. V shed 2 bases and J 8 bases; nucleotides not matched to a gene: 6. Germline CDR1 reads SGHDT; CDR2 reads YYEEEE. CDR3 residues: CASSFPGGVYEQFF. The CDR3 coding sequence is TGTGCCAGCAGCTTTCCCGGGGGGGTGTATGAGCAGTTCTTC. The whole variable domain, filled in from reference TRBV5-6 and TRBJ2-1, reads DAGVTQSPTHLIKTRGQQVTLRCSPKSGHDTVSWYQQALGQGPQFIFQYYEEEERQRGNFPDRFSGHQFPNYSSELNVNALLLGDSALYLCASSFPGGVYEQFFGPGTRLTVL.

The V call is TRBV25-1, the J call TRBJ1-1, with unresolved D. Germline values: CDR1 MGHDK, CDR2 SYGVNS. Trimming shortened V by 5 bases and J by 10 bases, and 20 bases separated the two germline ends. The CDR3 contains 14 residues. The CDR3 bases are TGTGCCAGCAGTAAAGGTGGTAGCTTCGCTGGAGCTTTCTTT. Protein: CASSKGGSFAGAFF.

The rearrangement joins TRBV7-9 to TRBJ2-7; possibly TRBD1 for D (6 bases). V was trimmed by 5 bases and J by 4 bases, leaving 21 bases between them. This CDR3 is 16 amino acids long. Germline assignment: CDR1 SEHNR and CDR2 FQNEAQ (reference sequence). CDR3 sequence reads: CASSQTSTGKGYEQYF. In DNA, the CDR3 is TGTGCCAGCAGCCAAACCTCCACAGGGAAGGGTTACGAGCAGTACTTC.